Following are 8 T cell receptor beta chains from one sample sequenced in a study of CD8 T cells in Susac syndrome. Reverse transcription of 0.5 to 1 ug RNA was performed with random hexamers. TCRdb redid the calling of the immunoSEQ multiplex PCR reads with MiXCR, one entry per CDR3 protein. Counted here are 140,000 to 150,000 distinct CDR3 sequences, roughly 94% occurring once; the ten biggest clones make up 0.084%. Source material: CD4+ T cells from PBMCs. These receptors were obtained from a human donor in good health.

The chain recombines TRBV20-1 with TRBJ1-3, with D hard to call. V shed 0 bases and J shed 4 bases, with 4 bases lying between them. The CDR3 is 12 amino acids. Germline V gene sequence: CDR1 DFQATT, CDR2 SNEGSKA (reference sequence). CDR3 sequence (DNA): TGCAGTGCTAGAGAGGGGGGAAACACCATATATTTT. Its protein product is CSAREGGNTIYF.

The gene calls are TRBV18 and TRBJ1-1; TRBD1 agrees at 9 bases. In germline, CDR1 is KGHSH, CDR2 LQKENI. The CDR3 loop spans 13 amino acids. The V segment lost 7 bases and the J segment 5 bases; nucleotides outside the gene matches: 5. CDR3 in amino acids: CASYTGGRTEAFF. The CDR3 region has the DNA TGTGCCAGCTATACAGGGGGCAGGACTGAAGCTTTCTTT.

The rearrangement uses TRBV12-3 or TRBV12-4 and TRBJ1-4, with D unresolved. V was clipped by 5 bases and J by 5 bases, with 15 bases between them. The CDR3 runs 15 residues. CDR3 amino acids: CASSLDAGRNEKLFF. The CDR3 DNA is TGTGCCAGCAGTCTCGATGCGGGTCGGAATGAAAAACTGTTTTTT.

V is TRBV19 and J is TRBJ2-2, with D perhaps TRBD1 (5 bases). V lost 3 bases and J 4 bases, leaving 9 bases between the germline ends. The CDR3 loop spans 14 amino acids. Germline values: CDR1 LNHDA, CDR2 SQIVND (reference sequence). The DNA of the CDR3 is TGTGCCAGTAGTATGCCACAGGTCACCGGGGAGCTGTTTTTT. The encoded protein is CASSMPQVTGELFF.

This chain links TRBV2 with TRBJ2-1; 7 positions match TRBD1. J gave up 0 bases and V 10 bases, and 6 bases lay outside the gene matches. This CDR3 is built from 14 residues. The V gene's germline CDR1 is SNHLY and CDR2 FYNNEI. The DNA of the CDR3 is TGTGCCATCCCCGGGACAGCCTCCTACAATGAGCAGTTCTTC. Protein: CAIPGTASYNEQFF.

The J gene is TRBJ2-3, the V gene TRBV20-1; D remains unclear. Germline assignment: CDR1 DFQATT and CDR2 SNEGSKA (reference sequence). V shed 3 bases and J shed 2 bases, with 12 bases lying between them. The CDR3 consists of 14 residues. CDR3 in amino acids: CSASSPQLTDTQYF. The CDR3 nucleotides are TGCAGTGCTAGTTCGCCCCAACTCACAGATACGCAGTATTTT.

The chain is built from TRBV7-3 and TRBJ2-3; unclear D gene. The CDR3 spans 12 residues. Per germline, CDR1 SGHTA and CDR2 FQGTGA. Trimming left V 4 bases short and J 5 bases short, with 7 bases between. CDR3 coding DNA: TGTGCCAGCAGCTCATATGGAGATACGCAGTATTTT. Translated, it gives CASSSYGDTQYF.

The chain is built from TRBV5-4 and TRBJ2-7; 7 bases align to TRBD1. Per germline, CDR1 SGHNT and CDR2 YYREEE (reference sequence). V shed 4 bases, J shed 2 bases, and the junction held 9 bases outside the gene matches. The CDR3 contains 15 residues. CDR3 nucleotides: TGTGCCAGCAGCCCGCAGGGGGTCTCTGCCTACGAGCAGTACTTC. It encodes CASSPQGVSAYEQYF.